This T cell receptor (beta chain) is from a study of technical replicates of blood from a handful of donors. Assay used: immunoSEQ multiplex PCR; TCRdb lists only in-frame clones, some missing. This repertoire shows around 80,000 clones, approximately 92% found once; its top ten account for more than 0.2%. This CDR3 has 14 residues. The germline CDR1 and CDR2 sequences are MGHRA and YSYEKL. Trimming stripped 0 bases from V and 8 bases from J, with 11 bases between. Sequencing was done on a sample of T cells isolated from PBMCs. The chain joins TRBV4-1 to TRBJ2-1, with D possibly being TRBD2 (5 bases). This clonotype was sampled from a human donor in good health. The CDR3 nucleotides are TGCGCCAGCAGCCAAGAATCTAGCATGGATGAGCAGTTCTTC. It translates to CASSQESSMDEQFF.